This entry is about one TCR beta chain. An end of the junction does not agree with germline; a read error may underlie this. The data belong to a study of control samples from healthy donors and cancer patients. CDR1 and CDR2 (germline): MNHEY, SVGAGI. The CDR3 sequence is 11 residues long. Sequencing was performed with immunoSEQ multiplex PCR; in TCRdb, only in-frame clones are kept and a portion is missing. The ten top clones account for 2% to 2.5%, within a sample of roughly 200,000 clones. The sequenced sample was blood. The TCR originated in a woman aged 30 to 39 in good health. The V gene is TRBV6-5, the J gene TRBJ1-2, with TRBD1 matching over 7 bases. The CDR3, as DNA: TGTGCCAGCAGTTACTCGGGACAGATACTCTTC. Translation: CASSYSGQILF.